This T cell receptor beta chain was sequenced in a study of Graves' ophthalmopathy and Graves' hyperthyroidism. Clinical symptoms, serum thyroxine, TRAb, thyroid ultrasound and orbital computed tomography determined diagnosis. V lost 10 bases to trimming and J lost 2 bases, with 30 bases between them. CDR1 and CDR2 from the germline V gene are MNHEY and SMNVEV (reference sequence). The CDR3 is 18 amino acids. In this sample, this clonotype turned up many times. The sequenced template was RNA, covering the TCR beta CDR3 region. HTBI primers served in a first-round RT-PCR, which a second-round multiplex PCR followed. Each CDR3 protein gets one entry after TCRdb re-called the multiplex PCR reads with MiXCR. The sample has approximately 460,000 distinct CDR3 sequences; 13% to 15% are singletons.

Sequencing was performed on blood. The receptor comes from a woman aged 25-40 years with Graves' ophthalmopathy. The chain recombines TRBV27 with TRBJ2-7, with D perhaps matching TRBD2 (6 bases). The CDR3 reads CANRSPGLPWIGPYEQYF. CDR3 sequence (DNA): TGTGCCAACAGAAGCCCGGGACTCCCGTGGATAGGGCCCTACGAGCAGTACTTC.